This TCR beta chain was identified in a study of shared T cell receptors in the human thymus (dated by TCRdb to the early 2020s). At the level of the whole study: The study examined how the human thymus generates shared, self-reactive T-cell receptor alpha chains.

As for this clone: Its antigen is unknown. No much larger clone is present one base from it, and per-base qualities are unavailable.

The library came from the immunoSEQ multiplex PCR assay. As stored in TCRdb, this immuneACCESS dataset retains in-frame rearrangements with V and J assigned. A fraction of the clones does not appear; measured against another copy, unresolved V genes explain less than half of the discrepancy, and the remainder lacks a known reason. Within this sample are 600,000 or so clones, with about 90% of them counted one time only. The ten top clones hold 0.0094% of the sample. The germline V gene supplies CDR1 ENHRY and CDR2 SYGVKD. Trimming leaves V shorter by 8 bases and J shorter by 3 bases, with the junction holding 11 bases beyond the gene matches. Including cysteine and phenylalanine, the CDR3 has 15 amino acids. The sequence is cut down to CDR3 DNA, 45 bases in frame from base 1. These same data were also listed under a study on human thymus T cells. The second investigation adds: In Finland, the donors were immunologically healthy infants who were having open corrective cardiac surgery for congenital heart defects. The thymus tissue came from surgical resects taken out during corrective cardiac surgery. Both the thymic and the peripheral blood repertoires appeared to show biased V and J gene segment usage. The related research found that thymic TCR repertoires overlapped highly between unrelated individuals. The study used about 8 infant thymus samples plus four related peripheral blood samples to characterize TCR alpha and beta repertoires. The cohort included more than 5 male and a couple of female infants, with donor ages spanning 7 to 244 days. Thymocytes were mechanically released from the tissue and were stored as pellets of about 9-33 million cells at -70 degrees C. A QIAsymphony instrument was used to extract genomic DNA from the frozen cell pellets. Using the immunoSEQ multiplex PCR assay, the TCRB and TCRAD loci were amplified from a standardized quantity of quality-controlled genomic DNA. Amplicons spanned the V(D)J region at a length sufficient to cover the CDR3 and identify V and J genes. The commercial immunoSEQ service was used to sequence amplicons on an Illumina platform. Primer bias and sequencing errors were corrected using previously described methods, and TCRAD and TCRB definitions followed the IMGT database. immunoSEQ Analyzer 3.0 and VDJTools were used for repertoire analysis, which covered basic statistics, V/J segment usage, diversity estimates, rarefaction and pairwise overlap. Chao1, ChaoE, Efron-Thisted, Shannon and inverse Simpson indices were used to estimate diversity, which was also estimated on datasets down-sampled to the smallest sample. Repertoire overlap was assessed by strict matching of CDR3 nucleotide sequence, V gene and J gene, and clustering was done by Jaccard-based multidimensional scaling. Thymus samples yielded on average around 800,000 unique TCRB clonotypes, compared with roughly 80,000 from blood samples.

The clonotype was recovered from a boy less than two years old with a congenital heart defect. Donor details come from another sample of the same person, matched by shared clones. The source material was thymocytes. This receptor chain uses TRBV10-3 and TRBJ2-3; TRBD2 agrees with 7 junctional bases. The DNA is TGTGCCATCGGGGGGGACTACCGGTTAACAGATACGCAGTATTTT. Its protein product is CAIGGDYRLTDTQYF.